This TCR beta chain was obtained from a study of liver allograft versus peripheral blood T cells. Study information: Liver transplant recipients had T cell receptor repertoires compared between transplanted liver and peripheral blood.

Germline CDR1 is SEHNR and CDR2 is FQNEAQ (reference sequence). The CDR3 has 13 residues. About this clonotype: Just one base apart from a much larger clone, this may be a read error.

TCRdb fed the reads into MiXCR, producing one record per CDR3 protein. Here the sample spans 9,000 or so distinct CDR3 sequences, roughly 26% being singletons. The receptor was isolated from a human patient who had a liver transplant. Some T cells may be provided by the graft donor. The chain joins TRBV7-9 to TRBJ2-1, with 9 bases aligning to TRBD2. For the CDR3, the DNA is TGTGTCAGCGGGCGGGAGGGCACCGGGATCATGTTCTTC. This gives the protein CVSGREGTGIMFF.